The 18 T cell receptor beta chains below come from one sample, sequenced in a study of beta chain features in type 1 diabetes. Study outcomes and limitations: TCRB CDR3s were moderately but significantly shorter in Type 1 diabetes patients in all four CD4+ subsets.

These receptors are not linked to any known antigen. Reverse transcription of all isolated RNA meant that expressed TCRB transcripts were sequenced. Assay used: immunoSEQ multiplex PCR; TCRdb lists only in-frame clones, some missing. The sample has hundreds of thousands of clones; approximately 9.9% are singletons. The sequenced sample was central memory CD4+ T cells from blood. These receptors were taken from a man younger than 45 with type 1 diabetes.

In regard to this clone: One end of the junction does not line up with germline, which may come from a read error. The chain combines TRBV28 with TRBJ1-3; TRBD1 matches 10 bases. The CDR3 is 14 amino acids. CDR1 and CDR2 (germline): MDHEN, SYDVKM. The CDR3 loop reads CATRTGGPGNTIYF. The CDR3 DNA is TGTGCTACGCGGACAGGGGGACCTGGGAACACCATATATTTT.

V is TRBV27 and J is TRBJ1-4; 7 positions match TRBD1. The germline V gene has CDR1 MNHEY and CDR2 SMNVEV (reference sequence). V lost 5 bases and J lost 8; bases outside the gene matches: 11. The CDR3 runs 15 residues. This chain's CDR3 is CASSTFGDSGEKLFF. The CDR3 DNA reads TGTGCCAGCAGTACTTTTGGGGACAGTGGCGAAAAACTGTTTTTT. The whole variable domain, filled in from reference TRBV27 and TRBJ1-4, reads EAQVTQNPRYLITVTGKKLTVTCSQNMNHEYMSWYRQDPGLGLRQIYYSMNVEVTDKGDVPEGYKVSRKEKRNFPLILESPSPNQTSLYFCASSTFGDSGEKLFFGSGTQLSVL.

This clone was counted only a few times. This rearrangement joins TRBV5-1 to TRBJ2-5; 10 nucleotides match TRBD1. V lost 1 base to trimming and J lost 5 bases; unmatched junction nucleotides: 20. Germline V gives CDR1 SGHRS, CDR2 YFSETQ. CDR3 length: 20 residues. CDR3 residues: CASSLRRDDNWDRGRETQYF. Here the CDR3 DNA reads TGCGCCAGCAGCTTGCGGAGGGACGACAATTGGGACAGGGGACGGGAGACCCAGTACTTC.

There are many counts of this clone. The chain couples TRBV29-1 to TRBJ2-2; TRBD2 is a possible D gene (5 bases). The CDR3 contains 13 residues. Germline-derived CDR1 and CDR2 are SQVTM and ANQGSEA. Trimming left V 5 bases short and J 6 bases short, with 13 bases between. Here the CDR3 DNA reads TGCAGCGTTAACTTGATAGCGTCCGGGGAGCTGTTTTTT. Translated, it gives CSVNLIASGELFF.

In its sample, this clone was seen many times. For the CDR3, the DNA is TGTGCCAGCAGCTTAACCAGGGGGAATTCACCCCTCCACTTT. It specifies CASSLTRGNSPLHF. The chain joins TRBV7-9 to TRBJ1-6; 7 bases match TRBD1. V dropped 2 bases and J dropped 7; count of bases not matched to a gene: 2. The length of the CDR3 is 14 residues. Germline V gene data show CDR1 as SEHNR and CDR2 as FQNEAQ (reference sequence).

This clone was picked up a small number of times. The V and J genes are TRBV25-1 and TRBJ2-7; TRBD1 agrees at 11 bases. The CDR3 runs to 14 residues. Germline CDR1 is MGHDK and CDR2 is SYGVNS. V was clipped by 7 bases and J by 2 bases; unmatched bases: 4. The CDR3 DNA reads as TGTGCCAGCAAAGGACAGGGGGCTACCTACGAGCAGTACTTC. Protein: CASKGQGATYEQYF.

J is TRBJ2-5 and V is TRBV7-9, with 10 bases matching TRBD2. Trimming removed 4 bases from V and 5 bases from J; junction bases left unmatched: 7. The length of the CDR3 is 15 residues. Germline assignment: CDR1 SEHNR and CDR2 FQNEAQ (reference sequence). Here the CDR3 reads CASSSGAGGFETQYF. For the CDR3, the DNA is TGTGCCAGCAGCTCAGGAGCGGGGGGGTTCGAGACCCAGTACTTC.

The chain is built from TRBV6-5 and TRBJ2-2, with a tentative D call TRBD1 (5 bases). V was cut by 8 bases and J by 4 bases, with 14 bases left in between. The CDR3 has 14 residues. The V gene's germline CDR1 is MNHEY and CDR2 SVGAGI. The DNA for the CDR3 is TGTGCCAGCCGTGAAGGGGATGGCACCGGGGAGCTGTTTTTT. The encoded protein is CASREGDGTGELFF.

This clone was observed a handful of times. The CDR3 here is CASSHLAGGDQETQYF. DNA for the CDR3: TGCGCCAGCAGCCACCTAGCGGGGGGAGATCAAGAGACCCAGTACTTC. The V and J genes are TRBV5-1 and TRBJ2-5; 11 nucleotides match TRBD2. The CDR3 has 16 residues. Germline V gives CDR1 SGHRS, CDR2 YFSETQ. With 4 bases clipped from V and 2 bases from J, the junction kept 7 bases outside the gene matches.

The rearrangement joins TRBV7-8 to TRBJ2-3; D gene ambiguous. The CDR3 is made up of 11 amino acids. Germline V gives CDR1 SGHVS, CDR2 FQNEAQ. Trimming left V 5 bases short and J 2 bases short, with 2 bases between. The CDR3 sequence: CASSITDTQYF. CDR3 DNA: TGTGCCAGCAGCATCACAGATACGCAGTATTTT.

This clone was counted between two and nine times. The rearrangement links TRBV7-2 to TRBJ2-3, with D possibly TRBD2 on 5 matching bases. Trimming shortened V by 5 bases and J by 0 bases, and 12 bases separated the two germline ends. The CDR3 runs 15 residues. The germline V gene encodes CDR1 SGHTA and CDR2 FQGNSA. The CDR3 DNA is TGTGCCAGCAGCCAGCCGACTACGAGCACAGATACGCAGTATTTT. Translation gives CASSQPTTSTDTQYF. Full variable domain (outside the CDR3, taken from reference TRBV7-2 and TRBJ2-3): GAGVSQSPSNKVTEKGKDVELRCDPISGHTALYWYRQSLGQGLEFLIYFQGNSAPDKSGLPSDRFSAERTGGSVSTLTIQRTQQEDSAVYLCASSQPTTSTDTQYFGPGTRLTVL.

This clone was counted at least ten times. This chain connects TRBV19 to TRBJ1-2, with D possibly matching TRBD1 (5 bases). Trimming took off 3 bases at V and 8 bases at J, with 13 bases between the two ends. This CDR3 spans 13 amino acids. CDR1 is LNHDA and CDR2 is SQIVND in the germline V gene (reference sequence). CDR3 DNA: TGTGCCAGTAGTATGCGCAGGGAAGGCGGCTACACCTTC. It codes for CASSMRREGGYTF.

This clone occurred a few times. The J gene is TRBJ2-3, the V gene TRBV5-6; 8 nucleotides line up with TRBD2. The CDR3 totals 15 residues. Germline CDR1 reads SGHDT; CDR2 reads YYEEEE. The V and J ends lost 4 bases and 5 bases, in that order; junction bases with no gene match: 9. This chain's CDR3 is CASSDSGGEGDTQYF. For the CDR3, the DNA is TGTGCCAGCAGCGACTCCGGGGGGGAAGGAGATACGCAGTATTTT. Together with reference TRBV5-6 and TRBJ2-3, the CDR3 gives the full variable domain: DAGVTQSPTHLIKTRGQQVTLRCSPKSGHDTVSWYQQALGQGPQFIFQYYEEEERQRGNFPDRFSGHQFPNYSSELNVNALLLGDSALYLCASSDSGGEGDTQYFGPGTRLTVL.

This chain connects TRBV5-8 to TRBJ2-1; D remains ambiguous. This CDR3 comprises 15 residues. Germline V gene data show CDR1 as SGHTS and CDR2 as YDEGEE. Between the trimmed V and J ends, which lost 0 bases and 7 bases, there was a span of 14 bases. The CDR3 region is CASSLGQTLRNEQFF. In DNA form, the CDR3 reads TGTGCCAGCAGCTTGGGCCAGACCCTTAGGAATGAGCAGTTCTTC.

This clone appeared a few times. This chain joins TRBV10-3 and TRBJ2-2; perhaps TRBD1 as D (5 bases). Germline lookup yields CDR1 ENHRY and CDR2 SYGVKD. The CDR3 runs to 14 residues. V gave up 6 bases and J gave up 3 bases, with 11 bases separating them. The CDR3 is CAIRAQTDTGELFF. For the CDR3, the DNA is TGTGCCATCAGGGCCCAGACAGACACCGGGGAGCTGTTTTTT.

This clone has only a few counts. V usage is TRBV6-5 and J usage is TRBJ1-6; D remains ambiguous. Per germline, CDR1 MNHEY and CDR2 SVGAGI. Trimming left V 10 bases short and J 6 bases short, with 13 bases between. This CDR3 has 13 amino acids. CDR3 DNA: TGTGCCACCCTAGGGCAGTCTAATTCACCCCTCCACTTT. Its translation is CATLGQSNSPLHF.

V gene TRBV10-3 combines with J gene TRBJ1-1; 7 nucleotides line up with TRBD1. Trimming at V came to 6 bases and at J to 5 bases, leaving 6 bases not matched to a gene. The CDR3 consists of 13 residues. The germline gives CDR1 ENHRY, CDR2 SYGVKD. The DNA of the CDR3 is TGTGCCATCAGGGCAGGGGGGGAGACTGAAGCTTTCTTT. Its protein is CAIRAGGETEAFF.

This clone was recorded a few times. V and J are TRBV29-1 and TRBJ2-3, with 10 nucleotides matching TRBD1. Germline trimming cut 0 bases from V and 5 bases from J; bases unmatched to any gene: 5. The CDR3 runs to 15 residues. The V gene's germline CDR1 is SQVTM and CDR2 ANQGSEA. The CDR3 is CSVEDWTGGGDTQYF. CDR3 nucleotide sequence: TGCAGCGTTGAAGACTGGACAGGGGGAGGAGATACGCAGTATTTT.